What follows are 19 T cell receptor beta chains derived from one specimen sequenced in a study of cytotoxic CD8 clonotypes in ibrutinib-treated CLL. The data were produced by immunoSEQ multiplex PCR, yet TCRdb's version contains in-frame clones alone and is incomplete. The table lists 53,000 or so clones, 50% to 70% of them singletons. The material sequenced was PBMCs, taken at disease progression, from a patient treated with ibrutinib. The receptor set was obtained from a human donor with chronic lymphocytic leukemia.

This rearrangement joins TRBV27 to TRBJ1-2; the D gene is possibly TRBD1 (5 bases). The CDR3 consists of 15 residues. Trimming took 3 bases from V and 2 from J, leaving 13 bases between them. Per germline, CDR1 MNHEY and CDR2 SMNVEV (reference sequence). CDR3 coding DNA: TGTGCCAGCAGTTTCCTGGGGCAGCTAAACTATGGCTACACCTTC. Its translation is CASSFLGQLNYGYTF.

V usage is TRBV7-2 and J usage is TRBJ2-7; 8 bases align to TRBD2. With V trimmed by 2 bases and J by 2 bases, 2 bases remained unmatched. The CDR3 totals 14 residues. Germline CDR1 and CDR2: SGHTA and FQGNSA. This CDR3 reads CASSLSGGPYEQYF. The CDR3 region has the DNA TGTGCCAGCAGCTTAAGCGGGGGACCCTACGAGCAGTACTTC. The whole variable domain, filled in from reference TRBV7-2 and TRBJ2-7, reads GAGVSQSPSNKVTEKGKDVELRCDPISGHTALYWYRQSLGQGLEFLIYFQGNSAPDKSGLPSDRFSAERTGGSVSTLTIQRTQQEDSAVYLCASSLSGGPYEQYFGPGTRLTVT.

The rearrangement links TRBV28 to TRBJ2-2; D may correspond to TRBD1 or TRBD2 (6 bases each). V dropped 6 bases and J dropped 2 bases, with 34 bases sitting between them. The germline CDR1 and CDR2 sequences are MDHEN and SYDVKM. This CDR3 is 22 amino acids long. CDR3 DNA sequence: TGTGCCAGCAGCCCCGAACTAGCCTGGACAGTGTTGATAAGAATCAACACCGGGGAGCTGTTTTTT. Translation gives CASSPELAWTVLIRINTGELFF.

This clone was found a few times. The CDR3 nucleotides read TGTGCCAGCAGACCGTCCTACGAGCAGTACTTC. This encodes CASRPSYEQYF. The V and J genes are TRBV2 and TRBJ2-7; D unresolved. The CDR3 sequence is 11 residues long. V was shortened by 6 bases and J by 1 base, with 4 bases between the two germline ends. Germline-derived CDR1 and CDR2 are SNHLY and FYNNEI.

This chain joins TRBV28 and TRBJ1-1; no definite D call. Trimming took 2 bases from V and 4 from J, leaving 11 bases between them. Germline V gene data show CDR1 as MDHEN and CDR2 as SYDVKM. The CDR3 is 14 residues long. CDR3 residues: CASSLMGFGTEAFF. The CDR3 coding sequence is TGTGCCAGCAGTTTAATGGGCTTTGGCACTGAAGCTTTCTTT.

The chain couples TRBV27 to TRBJ2-1; D remains ambiguous. V lost 0 bases and J lost 2, with 2 bases in between. Germline CDR1 and CDR2: MNHEY and SMNVEV (reference sequence). The CDR3 runs 13 residues. CDR3 residues: CASSLSPYNEQFF. The DNA of the CDR3 is TGTGCCAGCAGTTTATCGCCCTACAATGAGCAGTTCTTC.

This clone has only a few counts. The V gene is TRBV5-1, the J gene TRBJ1-1; D is unresolved. Germline loops: CDR1 SGHRS, CDR2 YFSETQ. CDR3 size: 13 residues. V lost 4 bases, J lost 2 bases, and 9 bases lay in between. The CDR3 protein is CASSASGNTEAFF. Here the CDR3 DNA reads TGCGCCAGCAGCGCCTCAGGAAACACTGAAGCTTTCTTT.

The chain combines TRBV7-9 with TRBJ1-3; 10 bases map to TRBD1. The ends lost 5 bases at V and 2 bases at J; junction bases unmatched: 6. The CDR3 has 16 residues. Germline loops: CDR1 SEHNR, CDR2 FQNEAQ (reference sequence). CDR3 in amino acids: CASSPWGQGTGNTIYF. For the CDR3, the DNA is TGTGCCAGCAGCCCATGGGGACAGGGGACTGGAAACACCATATATTTT. The variable domain in full, with the rest retrieved from reference TRBV7-9 and TRBJ1-3, is DTGVSQNPRHKITKRGQNVTFRCDPISEHNRLYWYRQTLGQGPEFLTYFQNEAQLEKSRLLSDRFSAERPKGSFSTLEIQRTEQGDSAMYLCASSPWGQGTGNTIYFGEGSWLTVV.

The count of this clone is one. The genes are TRBV30 and TRBJ2-7, with a weak D call TRBD1 (5 bases). V lost 1 base and J lost 2, with 12 bases in between. The CDR3 is 14 amino acids. Germline V gene lookup returns CDR1 GTSNPN and CDR2 SVGIG (reference sequence). The CDR3, as DNA: TGTGCCTGGAGTGGTAGGGGAACTCCCTACGAGCAGTACTTC. It encodes CAWSGRGTPYEQYF.

This clone turned up a few times. V and J are TRBV7-9 and TRBJ2-2; D gene unclear. V dropped 5 bases and J dropped 2 bases, with 6 bases sitting between them. The CDR3 runs 13 residues. In germline, CDR1 is SEHNR, CDR2 FQNEAQ (reference sequence). The CDR3 nucleotides read TGTGCCAGCAGCGGTTACAACACCGGGGAGCTGTTTTTT. This sequence encodes CASSGYNTGELFF.

This sequence joins TRBV28 and TRBJ1-2; the D gene is possibly TRBD1 (5 bases). The V end lost 7 bases, the J end lost 4 bases, and 13 bases lay between the germline ends. Looked up from germline, CDR1 is MDHEN and CDR2 is SYDVKM. The CDR3 totals 13 residues. The CDR3 loop is CASTWGTFYGYTF. The CDR3 DNA is TGTGCCAGCACCTGGGGGACTTTCTATGGCTACACCTTC.

The V gene is TRBV6-1, the J gene TRBJ1-2; tentative D call: TRBD1 (6 bases). Germline V gives CDR1 MNHNS, CDR2 SASEGT. This CDR3 has 15 amino acids. Trimming stripped 4 bases from V and 8 bases from J, with 20 bases between. In nucleotides, the CDR3 is TGTGCCAGCAGTGGATCCGGGACAATAGGCGGAGGCTACACCTTC. As protein: CASSGSGTIGGGYTF.

The gene calls are TRBV30 and TRBJ2-4; D gene uncertain. V dropped 2 bases and J dropped 6 bases, with 11 bases sitting between them. Germline CDR1 and CDR2: GTSNPN and SVGIG (reference sequence). The CDR3 extends over 13 amino acids. CDR3 in amino acids: CAWSPGSTNIQYF. CDR3 DNA: TGTGCCTGGAGTCCCGGCAGTACAAACATTCAGTACTTC.

This chain connects TRBV30 to TRBJ1-2; D possibly corresponds to TRBD1 (5 bases). Trimming pared 0 bases from V and 6 bases from J, leaving 11 bases between. The CDR3 sequence is 13 residues long. CDR1 and CDR2 (germline): GTSNPN, SVGIG (reference sequence). Here the CDR3 reads CAWSVGDWDGYTF. DNA of the CDR3: TGTGCCTGGAGTGTAGGGGATTGGGATGGCTACACCTTC.

This chain connects TRBV30 to TRBJ1-2; D is uncertain. Germline loops: CDR1 GTSNPN, CDR2 SVGIG (reference sequence). The CDR3 runs to 12 residues. Trimming shortened V by 0 bases and J by 8 bases, and 10 bases separated the two germline ends. CDR3 in amino acids: CAWSVNGYGYTF. CDR3 nucleotide sequence: TGTGCCTGGAGTGTAAACGGGTACGGCTACACCTTC.

This clone was counted a few times. The genes are TRBV19 and TRBJ1-4; D is uncertain. There are 14 residues in the CDR3. Germline V gene sequence: CDR1 LNHDA, CDR2 SQIVND (reference sequence). V dropped 3 bases and J dropped 6 bases, with 11 bases sitting between them. The CDR3 region is CASSMGGDDEKLFF. For the CDR3, the DNA is TGTGCCAGTAGTATGGGAGGTGACGATGAAAAACTGTTTTTT.

This clone was counted between two and nine times. This chain connects TRBV30 to TRBJ1-5; D might be TRBD1 (5 bases). CDR1 GTSNPN and CDR2 SVGIG come from the germline V gene (reference sequence). The CDR3 has 13 residues. Trimming took off 1 base at V and 3 bases at J, with 7 bases between the two ends. The CDR3 DNA sequence: TGTGCCTGGAGTGGAGGGGCCAATCAGCCCCAGCATTTT. This gives the protein CAWSGGANQPQHF.

The chain couples TRBV7-8 to TRBJ1-5; D not resolved. Germline values: CDR1 SGHVS, CDR2 FQNEAQ. This CDR3 is built from 13 residues. V gave up 0 bases and J gave up 6 bases, with 6 bases separating them. For the CDR3, the DNA is TGTGCCAGCAGCTTAGCCCCAGGTCAGCCCCAGCATTTT. Protein sequence: CASSLAPGQPQHF.

The chain uses TRBV6-5 and TRBJ1-2; maybe TRBD1 (5 bases). The CDR3 sequence is 14 residues long. V dropped 6 bases and J dropped 7 bases, with 18 bases sitting between them. CDR1 is MNHEY and CDR2 is SVGAGI in the germline V gene. In DNA form, the CDR3 reads TGTGCCAGCAGAGACGCTGGGACGAAGTTTGGCTACACCTTC. Protein sequence: CASRDAGTKFGYTF.